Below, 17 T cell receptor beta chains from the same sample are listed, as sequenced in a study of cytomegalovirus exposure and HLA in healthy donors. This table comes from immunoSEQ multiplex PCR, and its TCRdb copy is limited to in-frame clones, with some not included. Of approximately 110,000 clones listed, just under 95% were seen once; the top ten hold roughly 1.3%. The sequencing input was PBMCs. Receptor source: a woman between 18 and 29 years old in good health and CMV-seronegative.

DNA for the CDR3: TGTGCCAGCAGCTTGGCGCGGGGTGAAGGCTACACCTTC. Protein product: CASSLARGEGYTF. The rearrangement uses TRBV5-5 and TRBJ1-2; D call uncertain. This CDR3 is built from 13 residues. Trimming removed 0 bases from V and 8 bases from J, with 11 bases in between. CDR1 and CDR2 from the germline V gene are SGHKS and YYEKEE (reference sequence).

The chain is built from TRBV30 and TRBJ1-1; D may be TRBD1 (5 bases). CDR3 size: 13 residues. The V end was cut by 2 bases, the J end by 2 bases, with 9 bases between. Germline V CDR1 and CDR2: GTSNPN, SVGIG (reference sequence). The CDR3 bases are TGTGCCTGGAGTTCAGACAGAAACACTGAAGCTTTCTTT. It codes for CAWSSDRNTEAFF.

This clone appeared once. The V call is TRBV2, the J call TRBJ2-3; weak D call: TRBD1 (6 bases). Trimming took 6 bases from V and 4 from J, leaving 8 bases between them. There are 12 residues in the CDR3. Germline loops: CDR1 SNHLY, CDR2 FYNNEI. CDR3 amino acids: CASRQGSDTQYF. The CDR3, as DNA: TGTGCCAGCAGACAGGGCTCAGATACGCAGTATTTT.

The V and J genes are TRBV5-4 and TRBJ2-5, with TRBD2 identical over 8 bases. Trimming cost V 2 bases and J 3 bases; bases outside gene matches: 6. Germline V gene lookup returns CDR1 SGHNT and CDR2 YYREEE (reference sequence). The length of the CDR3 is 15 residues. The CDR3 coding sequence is TGTGCCAGCAGCTTAACGCCACTAGCGGAAGAGACCCAGTACTTC. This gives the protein CASSLTPLAEETQYF.

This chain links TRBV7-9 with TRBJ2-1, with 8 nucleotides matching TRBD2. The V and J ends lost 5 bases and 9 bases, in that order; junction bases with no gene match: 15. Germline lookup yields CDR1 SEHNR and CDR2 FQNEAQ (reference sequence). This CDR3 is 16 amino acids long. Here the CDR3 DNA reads TGTGCCAGCAGCCCCGGAGCGGGAGTTTGGTTCGGTGAGCAGTTCTTC. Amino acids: CASSPGAGVWFGEQFF.

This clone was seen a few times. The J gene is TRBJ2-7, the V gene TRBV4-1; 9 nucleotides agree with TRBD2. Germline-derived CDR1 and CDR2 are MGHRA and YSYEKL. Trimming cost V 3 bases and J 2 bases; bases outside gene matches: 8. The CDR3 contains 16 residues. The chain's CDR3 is CASSHRRGGGAYEQYF. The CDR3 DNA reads TGCGCCAGCAGCCATAGGAGGGGCGGGGGGGCCTACGAGCAGTACTTC.

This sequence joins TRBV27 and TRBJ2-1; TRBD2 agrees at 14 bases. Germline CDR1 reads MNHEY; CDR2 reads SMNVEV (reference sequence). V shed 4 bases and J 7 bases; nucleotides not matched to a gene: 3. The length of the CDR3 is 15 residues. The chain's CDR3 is CASSWGLAGANEQFF. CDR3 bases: TGTGCCAGCAGTTGGGGACTAGCGGGAGCGAATGAGCAGTTCTTC.

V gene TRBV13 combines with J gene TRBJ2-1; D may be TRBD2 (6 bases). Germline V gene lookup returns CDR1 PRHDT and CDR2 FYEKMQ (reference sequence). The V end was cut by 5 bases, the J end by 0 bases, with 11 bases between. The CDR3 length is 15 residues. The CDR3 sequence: CASSQDGSSYNEQFF. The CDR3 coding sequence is TGTGCCAGCAGCCAGGACGGGAGCTCCTACAATGAGCAGTTCTTC.

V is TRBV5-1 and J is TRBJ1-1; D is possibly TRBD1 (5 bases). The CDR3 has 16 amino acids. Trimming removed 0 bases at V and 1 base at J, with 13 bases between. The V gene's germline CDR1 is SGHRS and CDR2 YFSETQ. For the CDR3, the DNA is TGCGCCAGCAGCTTGGGGGCGCGGGGGTCGAACACTGAAGCTTTCTTT. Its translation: CASSLGARGSNTEAFF. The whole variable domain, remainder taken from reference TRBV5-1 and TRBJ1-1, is KAGVTQTPRYLIKTRGQQVTLSCSPISGHRSVSWYQQTPGQGLQFLFEYFSETQRNKGNFPGRFSGRQFSNSRSEMNVSTLELGDSALYLCASSLGARGSNTEAFFGQGTRLTVV.

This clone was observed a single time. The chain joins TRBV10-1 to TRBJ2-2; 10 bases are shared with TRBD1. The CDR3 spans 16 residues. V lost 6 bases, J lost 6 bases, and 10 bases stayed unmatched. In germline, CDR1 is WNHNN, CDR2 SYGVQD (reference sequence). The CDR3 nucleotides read TGCGCCAGCAGCGCCACCTTTGGACAGGGGGCCGGGGAGCTGTTTTTT. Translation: CASSATFGQGAGELFF.

The CDR3 protein is CASSQPVQFSPLHF. The CDR3, as DNA: TGCGCCAGCAGCCAACCAGTCCAATTTTCACCCCTCCACTTT. This chain uses TRBV4-1 with TRBJ1-6; D gene uncertain. Germline V gives CDR1 MGHRA, CDR2 YSYEKL. V gave up 2 bases and J gave up 9 bases, with 11 bases separating them. The CDR3 contains 14 residues.

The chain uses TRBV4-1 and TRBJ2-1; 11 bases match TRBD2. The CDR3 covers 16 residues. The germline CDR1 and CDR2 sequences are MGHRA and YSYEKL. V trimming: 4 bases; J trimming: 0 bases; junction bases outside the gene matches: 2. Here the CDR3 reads CASSLAGGPSYNEQFF. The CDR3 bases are TGCGCCAGCAGCCTAGCGGGAGGGCCCTCCTACAATGAGCAGTTCTTC.

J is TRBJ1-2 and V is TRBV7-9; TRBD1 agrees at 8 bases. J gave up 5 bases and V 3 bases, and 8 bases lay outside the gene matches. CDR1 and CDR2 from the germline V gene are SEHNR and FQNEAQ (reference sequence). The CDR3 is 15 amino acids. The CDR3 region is CASSFPGGKGYGYTF. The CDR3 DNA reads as TGTGCCAGCAGCTTTCCAGGGGGCAAGGGGTATGGCTACACCTTC.

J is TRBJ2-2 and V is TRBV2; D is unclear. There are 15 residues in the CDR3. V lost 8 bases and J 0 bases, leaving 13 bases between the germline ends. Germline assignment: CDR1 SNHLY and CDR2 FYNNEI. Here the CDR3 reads CASLSTETNTGELFF. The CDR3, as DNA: TGTGCCAGCTTATCGACGGAGACGAACACCGGGGAGCTGTTTTTT.

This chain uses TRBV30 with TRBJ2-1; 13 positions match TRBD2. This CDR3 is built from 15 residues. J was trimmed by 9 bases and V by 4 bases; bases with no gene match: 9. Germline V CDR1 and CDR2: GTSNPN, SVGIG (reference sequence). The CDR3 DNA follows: TGTGCCTGGAACAAACTAGCGGGAGGGCCCGGTGAGCAGTTCTTC. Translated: CAWNKLAGGPGEQFF.

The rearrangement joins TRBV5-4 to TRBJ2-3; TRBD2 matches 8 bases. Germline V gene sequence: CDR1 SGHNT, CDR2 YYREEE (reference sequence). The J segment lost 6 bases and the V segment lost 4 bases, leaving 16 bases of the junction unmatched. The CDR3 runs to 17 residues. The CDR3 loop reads CASSPGLAGPQRDTQYF. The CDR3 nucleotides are TGTGCCAGCAGCCCCGGACTAGCAGGACCGCAACGGGATACGCAGTATTTT. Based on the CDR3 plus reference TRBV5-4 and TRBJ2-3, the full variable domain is ETGVTQSPTHLIKTRGQQVTLRCSSQSGHNTVSWYQQALGQGPQFIFQYYREEENGRGNFPPRFSGLQFPNYSSELNVNALELDDSALYLCASSPGLAGPQRDTQYFGPGTRLTVL.

The CDR3 protein is CASSPTSRKEFSSYEQYF. CDR3 DNA: TGTGCCAGCAGCCCAACGAGCCGGAAGGAGTTTAGCTCCTACGAGCAGTACTTC. The chain employs TRBV9 and TRBJ2-7; D is undetermined. Trimming cost V 4 bases and J 0 bases, with 23 bases left between them. Germline CDR1 is SGDLS and CDR2 is YYNGEE. The CDR3 is 18 residues long.